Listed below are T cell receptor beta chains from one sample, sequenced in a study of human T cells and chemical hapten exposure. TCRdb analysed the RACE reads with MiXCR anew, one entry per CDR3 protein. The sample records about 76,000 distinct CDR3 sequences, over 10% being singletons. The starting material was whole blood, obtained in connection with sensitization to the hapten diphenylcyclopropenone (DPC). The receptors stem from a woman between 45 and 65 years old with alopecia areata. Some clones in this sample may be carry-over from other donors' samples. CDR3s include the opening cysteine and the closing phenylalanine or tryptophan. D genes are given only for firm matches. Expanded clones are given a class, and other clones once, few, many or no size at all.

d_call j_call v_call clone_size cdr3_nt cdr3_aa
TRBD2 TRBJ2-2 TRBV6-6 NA TGTGCCAGCAGTTACAGCGGGAGGGATGGCGGGGAGCTGTTTTTT CASSYSGRDGGELFF
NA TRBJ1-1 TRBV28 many TGTGCCAGCAGTCCTTACAGGTTAAACACTGAAGCTTTCTTT CASSPYRLNTEAFF
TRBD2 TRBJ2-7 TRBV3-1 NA TGTGCCAGCAGCCAAAGTCAGGGAAGCGGGGGAGAGCAGTACTTC CASSQSQGSGGEQYF
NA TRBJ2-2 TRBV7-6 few TGTGCCAGCAGCTCCCGGTCGGGGTCCGCGAACACCGGGGAGCTGTTTTTT CASSSRSGSANTGELFF
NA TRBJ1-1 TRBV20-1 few TGCAGTGCCCCTAAGAGGAACACTGAAGCTTTCTTT CSAPKRNTEAFF
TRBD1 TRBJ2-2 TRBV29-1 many TGCAGCGTCCACGACAGGGACACCGGGGAGCTGTTTTTT CSVHDRDTGELFF
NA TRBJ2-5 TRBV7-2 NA TGTGCCAGCAGCTTCGTTCAGGGGTATGAGACCCAGTACTTC CASSFVQGYETQYF
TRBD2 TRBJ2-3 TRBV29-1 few TGCAGCGCCGGAGCGGGGACTGTAGATACGCAGTATTTT CSAGAGTVDTQYF
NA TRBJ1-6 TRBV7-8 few TGTGCCAGCAGCTTAGTGGTGTCAAATTCACCCCTCCACTTT CASSLVVSNSPLHF
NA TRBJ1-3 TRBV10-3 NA TGTGCCATCAGGGGGCCGGGGGCGAGTGGAAACACCATATATTTT CAIRGPGASGNTIYF
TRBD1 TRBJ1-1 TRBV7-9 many TGTGCCAGCAGTCCAGGGGACAGCCGGAATCGGGCTGAAGCTTTCTTT CASSPGDSRNRAEAFF
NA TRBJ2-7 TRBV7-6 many TGTGCCAGCAGGAATGAGCCTTTGGGGGCGACTGGCGAGCAGTACTTC CASRNEPLGATGEQYF
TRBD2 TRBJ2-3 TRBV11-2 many TGTGCCAGCAGCTTTACTAGCGGGGCCACAGATACGCAGTATTTT CASSFTSGATDTQYF
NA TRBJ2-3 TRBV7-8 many TGTGCCAGCAGCTTAGCGCCTCGGATACCTAGCACAGATACGCAGTATTTT CASSLAPRIPSTDTQYF
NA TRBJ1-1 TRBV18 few TGTGCCAGCTCACCAATTCCGGGGAACACTGAAGCTTTCTTT CASSPIPGNTEAFF
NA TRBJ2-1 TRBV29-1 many TGCAGCGTGGGGGACCCGCGAGGAGAGCAGTTCTTC CSVGDPRGEQFF
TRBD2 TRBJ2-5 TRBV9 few TGTGCCAGCAGCGTAGCTGTGGGCGGGAGGAGCCCTATGGAGACCCAGTACTTC CASSVAVGGRSPMETQYF
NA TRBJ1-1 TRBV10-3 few TGTGCCATCGGGGGGGTGAACACTGAAGCTTTCTTT CAIGGVNTEAFF
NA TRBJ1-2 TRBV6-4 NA TGTGCCAGCAGTGAGCAATCTTCCACCCCTCGCTACACCTTC CASSEQSSTPRYTF
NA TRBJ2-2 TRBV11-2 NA TGTGCCAGCAGCTTAGTCCCCGGAACTATCAACACCGGGGAGCTGTTTTTT CASSLVPGTINTGELFF
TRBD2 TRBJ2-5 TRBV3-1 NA TGTGCCAGCAGCCAAGAGAGGGGGACTAGTCAAGAGACCCAGTACTTC CASSQERGTSQETQYF
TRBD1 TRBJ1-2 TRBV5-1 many TGCGCCAGCAGCTTGACTTCGACAGGGACAAACTATGGCTACACCTTC CASSLTSTGTNYGYTF
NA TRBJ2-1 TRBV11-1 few TGTGCCAGCAGCTTATTTCGCAATGAGCAGTTCTTC CASSLFRNEQFF
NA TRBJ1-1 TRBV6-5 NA TGTGCCACCTACCGGGACGTTGAAGCTTTCTTT CATYRDVEAFF